A selection of T cell receptor beta chains follows, all from one sample in a study of T-cell memory formation after mild COVID-19. TCRdb reprocessed the 5' RACE reads with MiXCR, giving one entry per CDR3 protein. The table shows 300,000 to 350,000 distinct CDR3 sequences, with approximately 14% occurring only once. Input material: PBMCs or a T cell subset sorted from them (not recorded which). These receptors originate from a man aged 18 to 30 who had mild COVID-19 (a few samples of this study predate the infection). Cell type and time point are not known. Both conserved end residues are part of each CDR3. The order of the fields is V gene, J gene, CDR3 protein.

v_gene: TRBV11-2
j_gene: TRBJ2-1
CDR3aa: CASTHLGEQGEFF

v_gene: TRBV7-8
j_gene: TRBJ2-7
CDR3aa: CASTQRQGASYEQYF

v_gene: TRBV2
j_gene: TRBJ2-7
CDR3aa: CASSGSGYEQYF

v_gene: TRBV6-2/TRBV6-3
j_gene: TRBJ2-3
CDR3aa: CASSSPLWIGGTTDTQYF

v_gene: TRBV9
j_gene: TRBJ1-2
CDR3aa: CASSTIHPDRGTYGYTF

v_gene: TRBV5-1
j_gene: TRBJ2-3
CDR3aa: CASSRGTDTQYF

v_gene: TRBV25-1
j_gene: TRBJ2-5
CDR3aa: CASGGSGGPLETQYF

v_gene: TRBV6-5
j_gene: TRBJ2-1
CDR3aa: CASSRLALPLDEQFF

v_gene: TRBV6-6
j_gene: TRBJ1-2
CDR3aa: CASSSNRVAGYTF

v_gene: TRBV7-9
j_gene: TRBJ2-1
CDR3aa: CASSSGTSAYNEQFF

v_gene: TRBV5-1
j_gene: TRBJ2-3
CDR3aa: CASSGAAGGTDTQYF

v_gene: TRBV14
j_gene: TRBJ2-3
CDR3aa: CASSQDRQNTQYF

v_gene: TRBV27
j_gene: TRBJ2-1
CDR3aa: CASSARRQGAEQFF

v_gene: TRBV2
j_gene: TRBJ2-5
CDR3aa: CASSYPSGGKTQYF

v_gene: TRBV5-1
j_gene: TRBJ1-5
CDR3aa: CASSGGSNQPQHF

v_gene: TRBV27
j_gene: TRBJ2-5
CDR3aa: CASSLRGLETQYF

v_gene: TRBV28
j_gene: TRBJ2-1
CDR3aa: CASRPGQGANEQFF

v_gene: TRBV29-1
j_gene: TRBJ2-1
CDR3aa: CSVEGRANEQFF

v_gene: TRBV5-1
j_gene: TRBJ1-2
CDR3aa: CASSFLEGADGYTF

v_gene: TRBV11-2
j_gene: TRBJ2-2
CDR3aa: CASSLDQITSGGTTGELFF

v_gene: TRBV28
j_gene: TRBJ2-3
CDR3aa: CASSFPTRSSTQYF

v_gene: TRBV27
j_gene: TRBJ1-3
CDR3aa: CASSQGRLGTIYF

v_gene: TRBV6-2/TRBV6-3
j_gene: TRBJ2-1
CDR3aa: CASSYTPRNEQFF

v_gene: TRBV4-2
j_gene: TRBJ2-3
CDR3aa: CASSQALLAGSSDTQYF

v_gene: TRBV20-1
j_gene: TRBJ2-5
CDR3aa: CSARDRTGVETQYF

v_gene: TRBV18
j_gene: TRBJ1-1
CDR3aa: CASSLGLAGTEAFF

v_gene: TRBV4-1
j_gene: TRBJ2-5
CDR3aa: CASSPQGGGQETQYF

v_gene: TRBV20-1
j_gene: TRBJ1-1
CDR3aa: CSGQVESGEAFF

v_gene: TRBV9
j_gene: TRBJ2-1
CDR3aa: CASSVTSSPYNEQFF

v_gene: TRBV20-1
j_gene: TRBJ1-2
CDR3aa: CSARQDSFQNYGYTF

v_gene: TRBV12-3/TRBV12-4
j_gene: TRBJ2-2
CDR3aa: CASSLQYTGELFF

v_gene: TRBV12-3/TRBV12-4
j_gene: TRBJ1-1
CDR3aa: CASSFLGAEAFF

v_gene: TRBV7-6
j_gene: TRBJ1-2
CDR3aa: CASSLGTGPANYGYTF

v_gene: TRBV7-9
j_gene: TRBJ1-3
CDR3aa: CASSPQNGQFSGNTIYF

v_gene: TRBV7-2
j_gene: TRBJ1-5
CDR3aa: CASSIQGGEKQPQHF

v_gene: TRBV7-2
j_gene: TRBJ2-1
CDR3aa: CASSFAGGWRFF

v_gene: TRBV25-1
j_gene: TRBJ2-2
CDR3aa: CASSGGYVRDLESGELFF

v_gene: TRBV5-1
j_gene: TRBJ2-1
CDR3aa: CASSQMTGDDEQFF

v_gene: TRBV4-1
j_gene: TRBJ2-1
CDR3aa: CASSLYQMSEQFF

v_gene: TRBV12-3/TRBV12-4
j_gene: TRBJ1-1
CDR3aa: CASSFSRRQEAFF

v_gene: TRBV5-1
j_gene: TRBJ2-2
CDR3aa: CASSLSSLSNTGELFF

v_gene: TRBV7-2
j_gene: TRBJ2-7
CDR3aa: CASSSPTSGKGEQYF

v_gene: TRBV20-1
j_gene: TRBJ2-1
CDR3aa: CSASPDPYNEQFF

v_gene: TRBV9
j_gene: TRBJ1-2
CDR3aa: CASSPRTGYNYGYTF

v_gene: TRBV19
j_gene: TRBJ2-7
CDR3aa: CASSPLGTGGNEQYF

v_gene: TRBV7-9
j_gene: TRBJ2-7
CDR3aa: CASRTGDSYEQYF

v_gene: TRBV4-1
j_gene: TRBJ2-7
CDR3aa: CASSRVGGSYEQYF

v_gene: TRBV6-2/TRBV6-3
j_gene: TRBJ1-5
CDR3aa: CASSQPPWRQPQHF

v_gene: TRBV2
j_gene: TRBJ1-1
CDR3aa: CASSEGTLGTEAFF

v_gene: TRBV20-1
j_gene: TRBJ2-5
CDR3aa: CSASSPQETQYF

v_gene: TRBV10-3
j_gene: TRBJ1-1
CDR3aa: CAISDAGGNTEAFF

v_gene: TRBV6-5
j_gene: TRBJ2-3
CDR3aa: CASSTHRADTQYF

v_gene: TRBV2
j_gene: TRBJ2-3
CDR3aa: CASSYSSGGAWDTQYF

v_gene: TRBV10-3
j_gene: TRBJ2-7
CDR3aa: CAIGQVGSYEQYF

v_gene: TRBV10-3
j_gene: TRBJ1-2
CDR3aa: CAISAQSFYGYTF

v_gene: TRBV9
j_gene: TRBJ1-6
CDR3aa: CASSDGQNYSPLHF

v_gene: TRBV24-1
j_gene: TRBJ2-5
CDR3aa: CATSDLARGLETQYF

v_gene: TRBV20-1
j_gene: TRBJ1-2
CDR3aa: CSAGTGLGYGYTF

v_gene: TRBV20-1
j_gene: TRBJ2-5
CDR3aa: CSARIPGSETQYF

v_gene: TRBV7-2
j_gene: TRBJ1-1
CDR3aa: CASSSMDRGTEAFF